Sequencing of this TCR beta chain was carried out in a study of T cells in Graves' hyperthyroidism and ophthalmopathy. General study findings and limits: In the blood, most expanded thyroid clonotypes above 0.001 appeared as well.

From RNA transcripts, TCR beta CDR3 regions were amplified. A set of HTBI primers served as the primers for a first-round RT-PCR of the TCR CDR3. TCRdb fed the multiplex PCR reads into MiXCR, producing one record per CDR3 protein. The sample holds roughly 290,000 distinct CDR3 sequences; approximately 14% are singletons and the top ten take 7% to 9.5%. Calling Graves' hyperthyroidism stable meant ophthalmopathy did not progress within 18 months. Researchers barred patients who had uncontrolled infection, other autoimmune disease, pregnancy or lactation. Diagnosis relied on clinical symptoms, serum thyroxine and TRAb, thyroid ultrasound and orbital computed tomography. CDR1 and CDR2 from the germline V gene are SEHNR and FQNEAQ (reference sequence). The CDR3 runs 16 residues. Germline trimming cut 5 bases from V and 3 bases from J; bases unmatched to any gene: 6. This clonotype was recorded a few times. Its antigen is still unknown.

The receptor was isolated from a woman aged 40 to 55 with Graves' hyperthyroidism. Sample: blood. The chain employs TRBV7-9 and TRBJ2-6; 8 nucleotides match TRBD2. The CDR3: CASSVYGGDGANVLTF. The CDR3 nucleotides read TGTGCCAGCAGCGTTTACGGGGGGGATGGGGCCAACGTCCTGACTTTC.